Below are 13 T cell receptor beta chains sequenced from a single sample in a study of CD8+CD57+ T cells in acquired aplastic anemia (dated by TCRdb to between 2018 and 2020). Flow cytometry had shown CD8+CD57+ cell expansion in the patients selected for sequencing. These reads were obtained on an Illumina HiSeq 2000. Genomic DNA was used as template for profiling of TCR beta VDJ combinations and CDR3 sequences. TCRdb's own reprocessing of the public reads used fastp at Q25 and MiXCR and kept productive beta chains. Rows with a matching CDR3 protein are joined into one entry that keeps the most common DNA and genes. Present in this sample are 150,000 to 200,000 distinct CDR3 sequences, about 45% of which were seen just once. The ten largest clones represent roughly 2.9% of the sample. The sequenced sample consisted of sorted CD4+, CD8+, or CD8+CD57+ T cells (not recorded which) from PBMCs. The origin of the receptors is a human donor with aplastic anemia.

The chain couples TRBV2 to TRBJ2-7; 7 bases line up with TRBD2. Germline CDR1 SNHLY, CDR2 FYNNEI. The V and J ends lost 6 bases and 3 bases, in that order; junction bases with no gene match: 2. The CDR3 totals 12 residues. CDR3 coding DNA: TGTGCCAGCAGCGGGGGGAGCTACGAGCAGTACTTC. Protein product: CASSGGSYEQYF.

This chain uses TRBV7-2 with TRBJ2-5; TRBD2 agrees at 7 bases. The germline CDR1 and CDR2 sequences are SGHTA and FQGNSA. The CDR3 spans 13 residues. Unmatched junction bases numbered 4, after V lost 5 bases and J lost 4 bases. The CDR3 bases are TGTGCCAGCAGCGGGAGGGCCACAGAGACCCAGTACTTC. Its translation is CASSGRATETQYF.

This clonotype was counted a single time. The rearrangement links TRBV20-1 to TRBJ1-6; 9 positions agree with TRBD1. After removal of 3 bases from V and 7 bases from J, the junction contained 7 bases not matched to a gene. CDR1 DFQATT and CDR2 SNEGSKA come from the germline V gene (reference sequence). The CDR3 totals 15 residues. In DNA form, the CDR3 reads TGCAGTGCTAGCCCGGGACAGGGATCGAATTCACCCCTCCACTTT. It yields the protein CSASPGQGSNSPLHF.

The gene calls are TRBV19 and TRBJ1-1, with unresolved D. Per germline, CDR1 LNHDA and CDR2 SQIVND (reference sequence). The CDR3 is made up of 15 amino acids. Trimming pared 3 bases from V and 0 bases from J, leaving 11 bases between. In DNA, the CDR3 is TGTGCCAGTAGTATGTCTTTGACGGTGAACACTGAAGCTTTCTTT. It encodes CASSMSLTVNTEAFF.

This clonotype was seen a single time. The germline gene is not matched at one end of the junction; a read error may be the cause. The CDR3: CASSLVMAGGGSDQPQHF. CDR3 sequence (DNA): TGTGCCAGCAGCTTAGTCATGGCAGGAGGGGGTAGCGATCAGCCCCAGCATTTT. This sequence joins TRBV11-1 and TRBJ1-5; a possible D gene is TRBD1 (6 bases). Germline CDR1 SGHAT, CDR2 FQDESV (reference sequence). The CDR3 runs to 18 residues.

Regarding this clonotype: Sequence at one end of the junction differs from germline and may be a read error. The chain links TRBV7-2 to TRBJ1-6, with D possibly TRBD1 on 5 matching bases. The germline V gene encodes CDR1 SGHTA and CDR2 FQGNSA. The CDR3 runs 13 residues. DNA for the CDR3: TGTGCCGGCAGGCCATGGGGCGGCTCACCCCTCCACTTT. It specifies CAGRPWGGSPLHF.

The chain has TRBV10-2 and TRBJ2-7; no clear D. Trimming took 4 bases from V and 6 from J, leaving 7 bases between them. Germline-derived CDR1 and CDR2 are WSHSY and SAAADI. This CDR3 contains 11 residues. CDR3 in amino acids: CASSVAGEQYF. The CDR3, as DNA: TGCGCCAGCAGTGTAGCTGGCGAGCAGTACTTC.

In DNA form, the CDR3 reads TGTGCCAGCAGCTTAGTGGGTTCGTCGTATGAGCAGTTCTTC. It translates to CASSLVGSSYEQFF. The chain joins TRBV11-2 to TRBJ2-1, with unresolved D. In germline, CDR1 is SGHAT, CDR2 FQNNGV. The CDR3 has 14 residues. V lost 1 base to trimming and J lost 8 bases, with 12 bases between them.

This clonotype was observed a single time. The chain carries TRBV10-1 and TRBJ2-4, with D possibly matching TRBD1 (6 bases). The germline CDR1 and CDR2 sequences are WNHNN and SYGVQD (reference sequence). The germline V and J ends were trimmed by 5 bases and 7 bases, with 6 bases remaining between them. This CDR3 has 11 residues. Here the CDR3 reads CASSTGNIQYF. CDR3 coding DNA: TGCGCCAGCAGTACAGGGAACATTCAGTACTTC.

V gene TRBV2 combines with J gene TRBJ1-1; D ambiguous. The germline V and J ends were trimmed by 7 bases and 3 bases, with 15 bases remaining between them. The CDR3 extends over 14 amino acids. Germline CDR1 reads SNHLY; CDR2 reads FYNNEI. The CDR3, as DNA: TGTGCCAGCATGGTGTCACCCCAGGACACTGAAGCTTTCTTT. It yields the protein CASMVSPQDTEAFF. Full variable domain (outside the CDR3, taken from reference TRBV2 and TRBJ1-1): EPEVTQTPSHQVTQMGQEVILRCVPISNHLYFYWYRQILGQKVEFLVSFYNNEISEKSEIFDDQFSVERPDGSNFTLKIRSTKLEDSAMYFCASMVSPQDTEAFFGQGTRLTVV.

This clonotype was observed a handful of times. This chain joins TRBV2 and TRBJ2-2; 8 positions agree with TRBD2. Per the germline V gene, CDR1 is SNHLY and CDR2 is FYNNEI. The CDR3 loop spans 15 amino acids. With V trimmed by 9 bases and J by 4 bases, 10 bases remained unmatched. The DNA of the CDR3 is TGTGCCAGTGGCGGGTCTAGCGGGTTCACCGGGGAGCTGTTTTTT. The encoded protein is CASGGSSGFTGELFF.

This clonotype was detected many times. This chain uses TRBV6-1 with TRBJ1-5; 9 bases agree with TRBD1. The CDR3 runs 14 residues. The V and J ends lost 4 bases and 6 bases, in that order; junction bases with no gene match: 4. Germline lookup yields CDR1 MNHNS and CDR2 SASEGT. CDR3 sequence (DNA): TGTGCCAGCAGTGTAACAGGGGGCGGTCAGCCCCAGCATTTT. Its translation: CASSVTGGGQPQHF.

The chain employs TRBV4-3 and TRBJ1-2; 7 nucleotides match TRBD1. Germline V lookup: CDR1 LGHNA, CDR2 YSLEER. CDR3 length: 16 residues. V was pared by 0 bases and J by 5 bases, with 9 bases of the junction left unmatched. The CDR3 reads CASSQDVRGQVYGYTF. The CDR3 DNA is TGCGCCAGCAGCCAAGATGTAAGGGGGCAAGTATATGGCTACACCTTC.